Listed here are 27 T cell receptor beta chains from one sample, sequenced in a study of blood T cell repertoires in COVID-19. Method: immunoSEQ multiplex PCR; TCRdb's copy keeps in-frame clones and lacks some. The table shows about 260,000 clones, with approximately 90% occurring only once. Material: PBMCs or T cells enriched from blood (not recorded which). These receptors were obtained from a woman aged 25 to 39 with acute COVID-19.

The chain joins TRBV27 to TRBJ2-7; 9 nucleotides match TRBD1. The CDR3 contains 15 residues. Germline-derived CDR1 and CDR2 are MNHEY and SMNVEV (reference sequence). The ends lost 5 bases at V and 7 bases at J; junction bases unmatched: 12. The CDR3: CASSTPGQGTGEQYF. Written as DNA, the CDR3 is TGTGCCAGCAGTACCCCCGGACAGGGGACGGGAGAGCAGTACTTC.

The chain recombines TRBV3-1 (or the pseudogene TRBV3-2) with TRBJ2-3, with D perhaps matching TRBD2 (5 bases). The ends were cut back, 0 bases at V and 2 bases at J, with 12 bases in the middle. The CDR3 contains 16 residues. Germline V gene lookup returns CDR1 LGHDT and CDR2 YNNKEL (reference sequence). The chain's CDR3 is CASSQDMASSTDTQYF. In DNA, the CDR3 is TGTGCCAGCAGCCAAGATATGGCTAGCTCCACAGATACGCAGTATTTT.

This clone was seen only once. The genes are TRBV6-5 and TRBJ1-6; TRBD1 matches 10 bases. V lost 8 bases to trimming and J lost 10 bases; unmatched junction nucleotides: 11. The CDR3 extends over 15 amino acids. The germline V gene has CDR1 MNHEY and CDR2 SVGAGI. The CDR3 coding sequence is TGTGCCAGCGCCCAGGACAGGGGGAATAGATCACCCCTCCACTTT. Amino acid sequence: CASAQDRGNRSPLHF.

V is TRBV27 and J is TRBJ1-1; D is perhaps TRBD1 (5 bases). This CDR3 comprises 13 residues. V was pared by 3 bases and J by 4 bases, with 9 bases between. Germline loops: CDR1 MNHEY, CDR2 SMNVEV (reference sequence). The CDR3 DNA reads TGTGCCAGCAGTTTGCAGGGCCGCACTGAAGCTTTCTTT. Translating gives CASSLQGRTEAFF.

The genes are TRBV7-2 and TRBJ2-7, with 9 bases that match TRBD1. The trim removed 5 bases at V and 6 bases at J, leaving 14 bases unmatched. The CDR3 runs to 16 residues. CDR1 is SGHTA, CDR2 FQGNSA, per germline. The CDR3 loop reads CASSIPRDRETREQYF. CDR3 DNA sequence: TGTGCCAGCAGCATACCTAGGGACAGGGAAACTCGCGAGCAGTACTTC. Using reference TRBV7-2 and TRBJ2-7 for the parts outside the CDR3, the full variable domain is GAGVSQSPSNKVTEKGKDVELRCDPISGHTALYWYRQSLGQGLEFLIYFQGNSAPDKSGLPSDRFSAERTGGSVSTLTIQRTQQEDSAVYLCASSIPRDRETREQYFGPGTRLTVT.

V usage is TRBV10-3 and J usage is TRBJ1-1, with D possibly matching TRBD1 (6 bases). The CDR3 is made up of 16 amino acids. Trimming shortened V by 2 bases and J by 1 base, and 14 bases separated the two germline ends. The germline CDR1 and CDR2 sequences are ENHRY and SYGVKD. The CDR3 protein is CAISEVPRGRNTEAFF. CDR3 DNA: TGTGCCATCAGTGAGGTCCCCAGGGGTAGGAACACTGAAGCTTTCTTT.

Regarding this clone: Other DNA sequences of this sample code for an identical CDR3. This chain joins TRBV18 and TRBJ2-7, with D tentatively TRBD1 (5 bases). CDR1 and CDR2 from the germline V gene are KGHSH and LQKENI. Deletions cut 2 bases from V and 0 bases from J, with 8 bases between. This CDR3 is 14 amino acids long. The DNA for the CDR3 is TGTGCCAGCTCACCAGGAACAGGCTCCTACGAGCAGTACTTC. This gives the protein CASSPGTGSYEQYF.

This chain uses TRBV7-9 with TRBJ1-2; D is possibly TRBD1 (5 bases). Germline CDR1 and CDR2: SEHNR and FQNEAQ (reference sequence). Trimming stripped 1 base from V and 8 bases from J, with 11 bases between. The CDR3 is made up of 13 amino acids. Here the CDR3 reads CASSLEQGSGYTF. The CDR3 DNA reads as TGTGCCAGCAGCTTAGAGCAGGGTTCCGGCTACACCTTC.

The chain links TRBV20-1 to TRBJ2-3; D possibly corresponds to TRBD2 (6 bases). Germline assignment: CDR1 DFQATT and CDR2 SNEGSKA (reference sequence). The CDR3 is 15 residues long. V lost 3 bases, J lost 0 bases, and 13 bases lay in between. The CDR3 sequence: CSASRIAESTDTQYF. The CDR3 bases are TGCAGTGCTAGTCGGATAGCGGAGAGCACAGATACGCAGTATTTT.

The chain combines TRBV29-1 with TRBJ2-2, with a tentative D call TRBD1 (5 bases). There are 13 residues in the CDR3. Between the trimmed V and J ends, which lost 7 bases and 7 bases, there was a span of 16 bases. CDR1 and CDR2 (germline): SQVTM, ANQGSEA. CDR3 DNA: TGCAGCGCGGACAAGGGGCCGGGCGGGGAGCTGTTTTTT. This codes for CSADKGPGGELFF.

The chain employs TRBV12-3 or TRBV12-4 and TRBJ1-2; D is ambiguous. The CDR3 extends over 13 amino acids. The germline V and J ends were trimmed by 6 bases and 3 bases, with 11 bases remaining between them. The CDR3 DNA is TGTGCCAGCAGCCCGACGGAGTACTATGGCTACACCTTC. Its translation is CASSPTEYYGYTF.

This chain joins TRBV13 and TRBJ2-7, with 10 nucleotides matching TRBD2. The CDR3 consists of 15 residues. V was pared by 5 bases and J by 7 bases, with 11 bases of the junction left unmatched. Germline assignment: CDR1 PRHDT and CDR2 FYEKMQ (reference sequence). This chain's CDR3 is CASSPRLAGFFEQYF. The CDR3 DNA is TGTGCCAGCAGCCCACGACTAGCGGGTTTCTTTGAGCAGTACTTC.

J is TRBJ2-3 and V is TRBV10-3; 11 nucleotides agree with TRBD2. The V and J ends lost 6 bases and 2 bases, in that order; junction bases with no gene match: 7. Germline V gives CDR1 ENHRY, CDR2 SYGVKD. CDR3 length: 16 residues. CDR3 sequence reads: CAIRLGTSGFTDTQYF. Here the CDR3 DNA reads TGTGCCATCAGACTGGGGACTAGCGGATTCACAGATACGCAGTATTTT.

J is TRBJ1-4 and V is TRBV3-1 (or the pseudogene TRBV3-2); D possibly corresponds to TRBD1 (6 bases). This CDR3 region has 15 residues. Germline loops: CDR1 LGHDT, CDR2 YNNKEL (reference sequence). Trimming removed 3 bases at V and 10 bases at J, with 18 bases between. The CDR3 protein is CASSHGTTQKGKLFF. The CDR3 DNA follows: TGTGCCAGCAGCCATGGGACAACCCAAAAGGGAAAACTGTTTTTT.

The gene calls are TRBV18 and TRBJ1-2; 9 nucleotides match TRBD1. V gave up 3 bases and J gave up 6 bases; unmatched junction bases: 11. CDR1 is KGHSH and CDR2 is LQKENI in the germline V gene. There are 16 residues in the CDR3. The CDR3 region is CASSPTEDRGFDGYTF. The DNA of the CDR3 is TGTGCCAGCTCACCGACAGAAGACAGGGGGTTCGATGGCTACACCTTC.

V is TRBV28 and J is TRBJ1-2, with 7 bases that match TRBD1. The CDR3 covers 13 residues. Germline V gene lookup returns CDR1 MDHEN and CDR2 SYDVKM. V lost 8 bases and J lost 3; bases outside the gene matches: 6. The CDR3 DNA reads as TGTGCCAGCCAGGGACAGTCGGACTATGGCTACACCTTC. This encodes CASQGQSDYGYTF.

The CDR3 DNA sequence: TGTGCCAGCAGCGCCGACAGGACCTACGAGCAGTACTTC. It translates to CASSADRTYEQYF. The chain recombines TRBV7-8 with TRBJ2-7; TRBD1 is a possible D gene (6 bases). Germline CDR1 SGHVS, CDR2 FQNEAQ. CDR3 length equals 13 residues. V shed 5 bases and J shed 2 bases, with 10 bases lying between them.

The rearrangement joins TRBV30 to TRBJ2-7, with 8 bases identical to TRBD1. This CDR3 comprises 14 residues. Germline CDR1 GTSNPN, CDR2 SVGIG (reference sequence). Trimming cost V 5 bases and J 3 bases; bases outside gene matches: 9. The CDR3 DNA is TGTGCCTGGGGTTCCGGGACAGGTGACTACGAGCAGTACTTC. This encodes CAWGSGTGDYEQYF. The variable domain in full, with the rest retrieved from reference TRBV30 and TRBJ2-7, is SQTIHQWPATLVQPVGSPLSLECTVEGTSNPNLYWYRQAAGRGLQLLFYSVGIGQISSEVPQNLSASRPQDRQFILSSKKLLLSDSGFYLCAWGSGTGDYEQYFGPGTRLTVT.

The V call is TRBV24-1, the J call TRBJ2-5; D may be TRBD1 (6 bases). V lost 3 bases and J 2 bases, leaving 12 bases between the germline ends. CDR3 length: 15 amino acids. In germline, CDR1 is KGHDR, CDR2 SFDVKD. The CDR3 DNA reads TGTGCCACCAGTGATCTCGGGACATCTCAAGAGACCCAGTACTTC. It encodes CATSDLGTSQETQYF.

The genes are TRBV30 and TRBJ1-3; D remains ambiguous. Germline CDR1 and CDR2: GTSNPN and SVGIG (reference sequence). The CDR3 has 14 residues. Trimming pared 3 bases from V and 2 bases from J, leaving 11 bases between. CDR3 loop: CAWSSAGAGNTIYF. The DNA for the CDR3 is TGTGCCTGGAGCTCCGCTGGAGCTGGAAACACCATATATTTT.

V and J are TRBV11-2 and TRBJ1-5; D is uncertain. The CDR3 is 15 residues long. Trimming removed 4 bases from V and 3 bases from J, with 13 bases in between. Germline assignment: CDR1 SGHAT and CDR2 FQNNGV. The CDR3 sequence is CASSSNDTDNQPQHF. Here the CDR3 DNA reads TGTGCCAGCAGCTCCAACGACACCGACAATCAGCCCCAGCATTTT. Based on the CDR3 plus reference TRBV11-2 and TRBJ1-5, the full variable domain is EAGVAQSPRYKIIEKRQSVAFWCNPISGHATLYWYQQILGQGPKLLIQFQNNGVVDDSQLPKDRFSAERLKGVDSTLKIQPAKLEDSAVYLCASSSNDTDNQPQHFGDGTRLSIL.

This chain uses TRBV28 with TRBJ2-7; 8 bases are shared with TRBD2. The ends lost 6 bases at V and 6 bases at J; junction bases unmatched: 16. CDR3 length: 16 residues. Germline V CDR1 and CDR2: MDHEN, SYDVKM. CDR3 nucleotides: TGTGCCAGCAGGCTCAGCCCGGGGGGGGTACTCGGCGAGCAGTACTTC. The encoded protein is CASRLSPGGVLGEQYF. Using reference TRBV28 and TRBJ2-7 for the parts outside the CDR3, the full variable domain is DVKVTQSSRYLVKRTGEKVFLECVQDMDHENMFWYRQDPGLGLRLIYFSYDVKMKEKGDIPEGYSVSREKKERFSLILESASTNQTSMYLCASRLSPGGVLGEQYFGPGTRLTVT.

This clone occurred once. The chain has TRBV5-6 and TRBJ2-3; the D gene is possibly TRBD2 (6 bases). CDR1 SGHDT and CDR2 YYEEEE come from the germline V gene. Trimming stripped 2 bases from V and 5 bases from J, with 15 bases between. The length of the CDR3 is 15 residues. The CDR3 region has the DNA TGTGCCAGCAGCTTAGGAACGGGAGTGGGAGATACGCAGTATTTT. Amino acids: CASSLGTGVGDTQYF.

V gene TRBV7-2 combines with J gene TRBJ1-6; 8 bases map to TRBD1. The CDR3 contains 14 residues. J gave up 10 bases and V 1 base, and 3 bases lay outside the gene matches. In germline, CDR1 is SGHTA, CDR2 FQGNSA. This chain's CDR3 is CASSLDRGWSPLHF. In DNA, the CDR3 is TGTGCCAGCAGCTTAGACAGGGGGTGGTCACCCCTCCACTTT.

As to this clone: Sequence at one end of the junction differs from germline and may be a read error. The chain has TRBV18 and TRBJ2-7; 8 nucleotides align to TRBD2. Looked up from germline, CDR1 is KGHSH and CDR2 is LQKENI. The CDR3 is 13 amino acids. The CDR3 nucleotides are TGTGCCAGCGACCCGGACGGGAGGGCCCCCCCTTCCTTC. Translated, it gives CASDPDGRAPPSF.

The chain uses TRBV5-4 and TRBJ2-7; unclear D gene. Germline loops: CDR1 SGHNT, CDR2 YYREEE (reference sequence). The CDR3 covers 12 residues. V lost 4 bases, J lost 6 bases, and 11 bases lay in between. In nucleotides, the CDR3 is TGTGCCAGCAGCCTGGATCTCGGCGAGCAGTACTTC. Its protein is CASSLDLGEQYF.

The gene calls are TRBV24-1 and TRBJ2-3; 12 nucleotides line up with TRBD2. This CDR3 contains 16 residues. Trimming cost V 5 bases and J 5 bases; bases outside gene matches: 7. Germline V CDR1 and CDR2: KGHDR, SFDVKD. CDR3 protein: CATSGLAGGPGDTQYF. The CDR3 bases are TGTGCCACCAGTGGCCTAGCGGGAGGGCCCGGAGATACGCAGTATTTT.